A selection of T cell receptor beta chains follows, all from one sample in a study of monozygotic twins with cystic fibrosis. The repertoire was sequenced with immunoSEQ multiplex PCR; TCRdb's copy has only in-frame clones and lacks some. The sample contains approximately 34,000 clones, 84% of which appear only once. The sequenced material came from blood. These receptors came from a girl between 2 and 10 years old with cystic fibrosis. CDR3s include the opening cysteine and the closing phenylalanine or tryptophan.

j_call	v_call	cdr3_aa
TRBJ2-2	TRBV25-1	CASRPTGVGTGELFF
TRBJ2-1	TRBV4-1	CASSQEPSGLAGGGDEQFF
TRBJ2-7	TRBV9	CASSVGQVSGEQYF
TRBJ2-7	TRBV15	CATSRAGLNYEQYF
TRBJ1-6	TRBV27	CASSLEGARSPLHF
TRBJ2-3	TRBV25-1	CASSVDYPWDTQYF
TRBJ2-3	TRBV21-1	CASSKGGGTDTQYF
TRBJ1-2	TRBV6-1	CASSEWGQSNYGYTF
TRBJ1-1	TRBV5-6	CASSAGGTEAFF
TRBJ1-1	TRBV2	CASRSDRGLGRGVF
TRBJ2-7	TRBV5-5	CASSLADATYEQYF
TRBJ1-2	TRBV7-2	CASSWRQGDGYTF
TRBJ1-1	TRBV29-1	CSVEVLNTEAFF
TRBJ1-2	TRBV4-3	CASSPSTGGDGYTF
TRBJ1-1	TRBV11-2	CASSFLDRMNTEAFF
TRBJ2-4	TRBV5-6	CASSSRGLAKNIQYF
TRBJ2-2	TRBV7-2	CASTPAGGPIGELFF
TRBJ2-5	TRBV5-1	CASSFRGALEGGSQYF
TRBJ2-7	TRBV7-2	CASSSQGTYEQYF
TRBJ2-1	TRBV15	CATSRPDRGKGEQFF
TRBJ1-2	TRBV4-1	CASSQDRFPLHYTF
TRBJ2-3	TRBV4-1	CASSLPSLARGLVTDTQYF
TRBJ2-2	TRBV4-1	CASSRGLYTGELFF
TRBJ1-4	TRBV5-1	CASSHDRSNEKLFF
TRBJ1-2	TRBV21-1	CASSNPGHLFGYTF
TRBJ1-1	TRBV27	CASSKALGYEAFF
TRBJ2-5	TRBV18	CASSPGQYQETQYF
TRBJ2-1	TRBV4-2	CASSQGLAGGWRDEQFF
TRBJ2-1	TRBV7-9	CASRQGSSVNEQFF
TRBJ1-3	TRBV10-2	CASSERGDRSGNTIYF
TRBJ2-3	TRBV2	CASQGTSGGYTDTQYF
TRBJ2-5	TRBV4-1	CASSLRQVVGSAQYF
TRBJ1-2	TRBV9	CASSVKAGRGYTF
TRBJ2-7	TRBV15	CATSPTGGTYEQYF
TRBJ1-1	TRBV14	CASSHRTGMNTEAFF
TRBJ2-5	TRBV7-9	CASSVAGGGETQYF
TRBJ1-1	TRBV6-5	CASSVTMNTEAFF
TRBJ1-1	TRBV7-9	CASSFPGRKVNTEAFF
TRBJ2-1	TRBV7-3	CASSPISGVSYNEQFF
TRBJ1-6	TRBV21-1	CASSRTTGRYSPLHF
TRBJ2-2	TRBV7-3	CASSLFSPGELFF
TRBJ2-7	TRBV13	CASSGRTGAMGYEQYF
TRBJ1-1	TRBV2	CATETGVSGTEAFF
TRBJ2-7	TRBV6-5	CASSYNSRGPVYEQYF
TRBJ2-5	TRBV9	CASSVGGAETQYF
TRBJ1-1	TRBV6-5	CASRGHRGVDTEAFF
TRBJ1-4	TRBV9	CASSRTGTLNEKLFF
TRBJ2-2	TRBV18	CASSPARVFGNTGELFF
TRBJ1-3	TRBV4-2	CASSQEARGQGNTIYF
TRBJ2-5	TRBV25-1	CASSEYGKETQYF
TRBJ2-5	TRBV7-2	CASSLGRGGSRAQYF
TRBJ2-5	TRBV4-1	CASSQKGWGMETQYF
TRBJ1-5	TRBV6-6	CASRTGVVNQPQHF
TRBJ1-1	TRBV25-1	CASSPPTQGVTEAFF
TRBJ2-2	TRBV19	CASSRAGSNTGELFF